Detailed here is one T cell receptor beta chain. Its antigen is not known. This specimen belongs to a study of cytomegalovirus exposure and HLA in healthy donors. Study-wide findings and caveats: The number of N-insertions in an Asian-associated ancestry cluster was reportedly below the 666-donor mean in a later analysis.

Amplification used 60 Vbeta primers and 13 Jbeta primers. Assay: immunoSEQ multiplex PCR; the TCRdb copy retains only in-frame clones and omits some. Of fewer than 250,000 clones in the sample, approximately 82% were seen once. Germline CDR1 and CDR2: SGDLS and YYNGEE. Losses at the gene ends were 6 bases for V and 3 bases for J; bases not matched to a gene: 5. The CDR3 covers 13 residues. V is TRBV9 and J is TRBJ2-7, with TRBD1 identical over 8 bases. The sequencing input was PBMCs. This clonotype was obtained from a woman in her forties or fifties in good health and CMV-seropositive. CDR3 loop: CASTGQGSYEQYF. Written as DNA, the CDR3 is TGTGCCAGCACCGGACAGGGTAGCTACGAGCAGTACTTC.